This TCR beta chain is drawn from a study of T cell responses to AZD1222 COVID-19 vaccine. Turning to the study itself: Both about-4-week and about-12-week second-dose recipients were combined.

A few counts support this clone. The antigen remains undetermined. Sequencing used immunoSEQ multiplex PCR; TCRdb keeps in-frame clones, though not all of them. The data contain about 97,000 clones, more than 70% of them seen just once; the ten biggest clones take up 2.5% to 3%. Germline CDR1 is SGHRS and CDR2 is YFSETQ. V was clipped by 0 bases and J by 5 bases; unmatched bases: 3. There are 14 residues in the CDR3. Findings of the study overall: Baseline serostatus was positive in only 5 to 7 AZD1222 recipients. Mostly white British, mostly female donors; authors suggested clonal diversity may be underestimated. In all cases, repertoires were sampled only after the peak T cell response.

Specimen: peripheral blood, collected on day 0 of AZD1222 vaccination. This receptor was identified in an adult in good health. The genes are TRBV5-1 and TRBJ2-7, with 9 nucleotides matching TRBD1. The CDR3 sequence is CASSLVTGGNEQYF. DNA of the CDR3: TGCGCCAGCAGCTTGGTGACAGGGGGTAACGAGCAGTACTTC.